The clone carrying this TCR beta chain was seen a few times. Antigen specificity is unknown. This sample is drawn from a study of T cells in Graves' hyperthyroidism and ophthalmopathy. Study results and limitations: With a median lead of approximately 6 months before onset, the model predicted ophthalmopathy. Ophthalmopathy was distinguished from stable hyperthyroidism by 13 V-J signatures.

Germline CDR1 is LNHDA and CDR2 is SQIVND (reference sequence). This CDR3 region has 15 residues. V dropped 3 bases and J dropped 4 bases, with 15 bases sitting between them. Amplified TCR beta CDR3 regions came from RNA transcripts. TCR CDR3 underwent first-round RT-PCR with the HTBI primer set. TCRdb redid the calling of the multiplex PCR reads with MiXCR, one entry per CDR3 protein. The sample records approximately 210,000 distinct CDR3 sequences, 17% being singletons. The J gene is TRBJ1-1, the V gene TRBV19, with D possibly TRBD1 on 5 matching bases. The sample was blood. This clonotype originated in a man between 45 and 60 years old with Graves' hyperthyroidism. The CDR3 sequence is CASSISFQGGTEAFF. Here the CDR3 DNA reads TGTGCCAGTAGTATTTCCTTCCAGGGCGGCACTGAAGCTTTCTTT.